These 10 T cell receptor beta chains were sequenced from one sample in a study of beta chain features in type 1 diabetes. Since all of the isolated RNA was reverse transcribed, expressed TCRB transcripts were what got sequenced. Method: immunoSEQ multiplex PCR; TCRdb's copy keeps in-frame clones and lacks some. The repertoire holds approximately 100,000 clones, with approximately 39% as singletons. What was sequenced was stem cell memory CD4+ T cells from blood. These receptors all come from a woman in her late teens or twenties in good health.

The chain joins TRBV11-2 to TRBJ2-7; 8 bases are a match to TRBD2. The CDR3 totals 15 residues. Looked up from germline, CDR1 is SGHAT and CDR2 is FQNNGV. The V segment lost 3 bases and the J segment 2 bases; nucleotides outside the gene matches: 6. DNA for the CDR3: TGTGCCAGCAGCTTCCTCGGAGCGGGAGCCTACGAGCAGTACTTC. Protein product: CASSFLGAGAYEQYF.

This chain links TRBV7-3 with TRBJ2-1; 8 bases are a match to TRBD2. The CDR3 is 16 residues long. V dropped 5 bases and J dropped 3; count of bases not matched to a gene: 9. Germline V gene data show CDR1 as SGHTA and CDR2 as FQGTGA. The CDR3 region has the DNA TGTGCCAGCAGCGTGGGGCCAGCGGGGGTCTACAATGAGCAGTTCTTC. Protein: CASSVGPAGVYNEQFF. The full variable domain, in which reference TRBV7-3 and TRBJ2-1 provide the parts outside the CDR3, is GAGVSQTPSNKVTEKGKYVELRCDPISGHTALYWYRQSLGQGPEFLIYFQGTGAADDSGLPNDRFFAVRPEGSVSTLKIQRTERGDSAVYLCASSVGPAGVYNEQFFGPGTRLTVL.

The table lists this clone with a few counts. The rearrangement uses TRBV7-8 and TRBJ1-2, with 7 bases matching TRBD1. The V gene's germline CDR1 is SGHVS and CDR2 FQNEAQ. J lost 7 bases, V lost 0 bases, and 5 bases had no gene match. This CDR3 contains 14 residues. Here the CDR3 DNA reads TGTGCCAGCAGCTTAGCGCTAGGGGGCTCTGGCTACACCTTC. It codes for CASSLALGGSGYTF. Drawing the rest from reference TRBV7-8 and TRBJ1-2, the complete variable domain is GAGVSQSPRYKVAKRGQDVALRCDPISGHVSLFWYQQALGQGPEFLTYFQNEAQLDKSGLPSDRFFAERPEGSVSTLKIQRTQQEDSAVYLCASSLALGGSGYTFGSGTRLTVV.

Only a few counts were recorded for this clone. The rearrangement uses TRBV5-1 and TRBJ2-1, with TRBD2 matching 14 bases. Germline CDR1 SGHRS, CDR2 YFSETQ. This CDR3 is built from 17 residues. J was trimmed by 1 base and V by 4 bases; bases with no gene match: 4. CDR3 region: CASSIGTSGSSYNEQFF. The CDR3 DNA sequence: TGCGCCAGCAGCATAGGGACTAGCGGGAGTTCCTACAATGAGCAGTTCTTC.

The chain recombines TRBV7-3 with TRBJ2-3; perhaps TRBD1 as D (8 bases). Trimming removed 5 bases from V and 7 bases from J, with 16 bases in between. CDR1 is SGHTA and CDR2 is FQGTGA in the germline V gene. This CDR3 has 14 residues. CDR3 sequence reads: CASSPDRGGYTQYF. The CDR3, as DNA: TGTGCCAGCAGCCCCGACAGGGGAGGGTATACGCAGTATTTT.

This chain uses TRBV28 with TRBJ2-1; 15 bases match TRBD2. Germline V gives CDR1 MDHEN, CDR2 SYDVKM. V gave up 5 bases and J gave up 5 bases; unmatched junction bases: 1. CDR3 size: 15 residues. In nucleotides, the CDR3 is TGTGCCAGCAGTGGACTAGCGGGAGGGGACAATGAGCAGTTCTTC. Protein: CASSGLAGGDNEQFF.

This clone was seen a few times. This chain uses TRBV29-1 with TRBJ2-1, with 7 bases lining up with TRBD2. After removal of 0 bases from V and 6 bases from J, the junction contained 11 bases not matched to a gene. The CDR3 runs to 16 residues. In germline, CDR1 is SQVTM, CDR2 ANQGSEA. The CDR3 DNA reads TGCAGCGTTGAAGATAAGGCGGGAGCCAAGGGCAATGAGCAGTTCTTC. As protein: CSVEDKAGAKGNEQFF.

This clone was recorded a few times. This rearrangement joins TRBV29-1 to TRBJ2-7; 12 nucleotides line up with TRBD1. Germline V gives CDR1 SQVTM, CDR2 ANQGSEA. CDR3 length equals 15 residues. V lost 4 bases to trimming and J lost 5 bases; unmatched junction nucleotides: 9. CDR3 sequence reads: CSVVKFGTGGDEQYF. The CDR3, as DNA: TGCAGCGTTGTTAAATTCGGGACAGGGGGCGACGAGCAGTACTTC.

The chain recombines TRBV28 with TRBJ2-2; TRBD2 matches 10 bases. The CDR3 runs to 13 residues. Per germline, CDR1 MDHEN and CDR2 SYDVKM. The chain's CDR3 is CAAGGGAIGELFF. Written as DNA, the CDR3 is TGTGCAGCGGGAGGGGGCGCTATCGGGGAGCTGTTTTTT.

This clone was seen a handful of times. This chain connects TRBV11-2 to TRBJ2-3, with 9 nucleotides matching TRBD2. The CDR3 extends over 16 amino acids. The V gene's germline CDR1 is SGHAT and CDR2 FQNNGV. V shed 6 bases, J shed 8 bases, and the junction held 15 bases outside the gene matches. This chain's CDR3 is CASSSGTSLPVSTQYF. Written as DNA, the CDR3 is TGTGCCAGCAGTTCGGGGACTAGCTTGCCCGTTTCTACGCAGTATTTT.